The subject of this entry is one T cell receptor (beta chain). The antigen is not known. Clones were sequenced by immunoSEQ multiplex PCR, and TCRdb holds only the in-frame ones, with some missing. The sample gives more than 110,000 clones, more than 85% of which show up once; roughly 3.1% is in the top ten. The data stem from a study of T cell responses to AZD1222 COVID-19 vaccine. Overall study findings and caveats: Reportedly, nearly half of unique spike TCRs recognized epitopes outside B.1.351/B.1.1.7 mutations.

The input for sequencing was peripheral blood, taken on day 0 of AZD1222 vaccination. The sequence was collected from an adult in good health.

CDR3: CASSLSQGRGDTSSGNTIYF. The CDR3 DNA reads as TGTGCCAGCAGTTTATCGCAGGGACGGGGGGACACTAGCTCTGGAAACACCATATATTTT. This rearrangement joins TRBV27 to TRBJ1-3, with D possibly TRBD1 on 6 matching bases. Germline CDR1 reads MNHEY; CDR2 reads SMNVEV (reference sequence). Trimming cost V 0 bases and J 0 bases, with 21 bases left between them. This CDR3 region has 20 residues.